Below, 25 T cell receptor beta chains from the same sample are listed, as sequenced in a study of tumor and adjacent non-tumor tissue in lung cancer. The library came from three nested PCR rounds adapted from ARM-PCR protocols. TCRdb reprocessed the multiplex PCR reads via MiXCR and lists one record per CDR3 protein. This sample has approximately 120,000 distinct CDR3 sequences, with more than 70% found just once. The template was RNA from unsorted bulk tissue. The material sequenced was lung tumor tissue. The receptors stem from an older woman with non-small cell lung cancer.

Comment on this clonotype: The conserved final phenylalanine or tryptophan is absent from the CDR3, which likely points to a read error. The rearrangement uses TRBV19 and TRBJ2-1; possibly TRBD2 for D (5 bases). The V gene lost 7 bases and the J gene lost 4 bases, with 14 bases spanning the gap. Looked up from germline, CDR1 is LNHDA and CDR2 is SQIVND (reference sequence). This CDR3 is 14 amino acids long. In nucleotides, the CDR3 is TGTGCCAGTAAGGTAGCAGCGGATTACAATGAGCAGTTCTTA. Protein sequence: CASKVAADYNEQFL.

This clonotype was found a few times. V is TRBV5-6 and J is TRBJ2-4, with D perhaps TRBD1 (6 bases). Germline lookup yields CDR1 SGHDT and CDR2 YYEEEE. V was pared by 8 bases and J by 8 bases, with 23 bases between. This CDR3 comprises 15 residues. CDR3 sequence (DNA): TGTGCCAGGAGCATGCAGGGACACGTAATTGACATTCAGTACTTC. Its translation: CARSMQGHVIDIQYF.

On this clonotype: One junction end does not reproduce the germline sequence, and a read error may be involved. DNA for the CDR3: TGTGCCGGTAGTTTTTTTGGCCTAGCGAACAATGAGCGGTTCTTC. Its protein is CAGSFFGLANNERFF. The chain is built from TRBV28 and TRBJ2-1; D might be TRBD2 (6 bases). The CDR3 is 15 amino acids. Germline-derived CDR1 and CDR2 are MDHEN and SYDVKM.

A single count supports this clonotype. One junction end disagrees with the germline gene, perhaps due to a read error. The chain couples TRBV20-1 to TRBJ2-1, with D possibly matching TRBD1 (5 bases). The CDR3 spans 14 residues. The V gene's germline CDR1 is DFQATT and CDR2 SNEGSKA (reference sequence). The CDR3 DNA sequence: TGCAGTGCTAGTGATAGGACATCCTACAATGAGCATTTCTTC. It yields the protein CSASDRTSYNEHFF.

This clonotype was seen a few times. Lacking the conserved final phenylalanine or tryptophan, this CDR3 likely reflects a read error. The rearrangement links TRBV6-5 to TRBJ2-3; 7 bases are a match to TRBD2. This CDR3 region has 16 residues. Germline CDR1 is MNHEY and CDR2 is SVGAGI. Trimming removed 6 bases from V and 4 bases from J; junction bases left unmatched: 13. CDR3 amino acids: CASRTLRTSSSDTQYL. In DNA, the CDR3 is TGTGCCAGCAGAACGCTGCGGACTAGTAGCTCAGATACGCAGTATCTT.

On this clonotype: An end of the junction does not agree with germline; a read error may underlie this. V and J are TRBV4-2 and TRBJ1-4; tentatively, D is TRBD1 (5 bases). Germline V lookup: CDR1 LGHNA, CDR2 YNFKEQ. This CDR3 has 14 amino acids. The CDR3 sequence: CASSTQGPLEKPFF. The CDR3 region has the DNA TGTGCCAGCAGCACCCAGGGACCCCTTGAAAAACCGTTTTTT.

A single count supports this clonotype. A much larger clone differs from this one at a single base, so this may be a read error. This sequence joins TRBV19 and TRBJ2-1; a possible D gene is TRBD2 (6 bases). V lost 7 bases and J lost 4, with 14 bases in between. This CDR3 region has 14 residues. Per the germline V gene, CDR1 is LNHDA and CDR2 is SQIVND (reference sequence). The CDR3 sequence: CASKAVADYNEQFF. CDR3 coding DNA: TGTGCCAGTAAGGCAGTAGCGGATTACAATGAGCAGTTCTTC. Based on the CDR3 plus reference TRBV19 and TRBJ2-1, the full variable domain is DGGITQSPKYLFRKEGQNVTLSCEQNLNHDAMYWYRQDPGQGLRLIYYSQIVNDFQKGDIAEGYSVSREKKESFPLTVTSAQKNPTAFYLCASKAVADYNEQFFGPGTRLTVL.

Details on this clonotype: The junction differs from germline at one of its ends, possibly a read error. V and J are TRBV11-2 and TRBJ1-1; D uncertain. Per the germline V gene, CDR1 is SGHAT and CDR2 is FQNNGV. The length of the CDR3 is 13 residues. In DNA, the CDR3 is TGTGCCAGTAGCTTGACGCGGAACACTGAAGCTTTCTTT. Protein sequence: CASSLTRNTEAFF.

Points on this clonotype: At one of its ends the junction is not consistent with the germline gene, which may arise from a read error. The V and J genes are TRBV6-2 or TRBV6-3 and TRBJ2-1; TRBD1 agrees at 8 bases. The CDR3 runs to 15 residues. Germline CDR1 and CDR2: MNHEY and SVGEGT. The CDR3 here is CASSYGQGAYNERFF. DNA of the CDR3: TGTGCCAGCAGTTACGGACAGGGCGCCTACAATGAGCGGTTTTTC.

In regard to this clonotype: One end of the junction fails to match germline, which may point to a read error. The V call is TRBV20-1, the J call TRBJ1-2; unclear D gene. The V gene's germline CDR1 is DFQATT and CDR2 SNEGSKA (reference sequence). The CDR3 runs to 13 residues. This CDR3 reads CSTRVRGEYGYTF. The CDR3 DNA reads TGCAGTACTAGAGTTCGGGGAGAATATGGCTACACCTTC.

The table lists this clonotype with many counts. The rearrangement links TRBV4-1 to TRBJ2-1; 11 positions agree with TRBD1. J was trimmed by 9 bases and V by 1 base; bases with no gene match: 8. Per germline, CDR1 MGHRA and CDR2 YSYEKL. The CDR3 has 16 residues. The CDR3 DNA reads TGCGCCAGCAGCCAAGTACCGGACAGGGGGCGGGGTGAGCAGTTCTTC. It is translated as CASSQVPDRGRGEQFF.

This clonotype has ten or more counts. CDR3 in amino acids: CAISDPEHSGNQPQHF. The CDR3 DNA follows: TGTGCCATCAGTGATCCCGAACATTCGGGCAATCAGCCCCAGCATTTT. The rearrangement uses TRBV10-3 and TRBJ1-5; no definite D call. Germline V gene data show CDR1 as ENHRY and CDR2 as SYGVKD. Trimming shortened V by 3 bases and J by 2 bases, and 14 bases separated the two germline ends. CDR3 length: 16 amino acids.

As for this clonotype: Sequence at one end of the junction differs from germline and may be a read error. The gene calls are TRBV11-1 and TRBJ1-3; D perhaps matches TRBD1 (6 bases). The CDR3 consists of 17 residues. Germline assignment: CDR1 SGHAT and CDR2 FQDESV (reference sequence). CDR3 sequence: CASSKIVGARIGNTISF. CDR3 DNA sequence: TGTGCCAGCAGCAAGATCGTGGGGGCCCGCATTGGAAACACCATATCTTTT.

On this clonotype: Just one base apart from a much larger clone, this may be a read error. This rearrangement joins TRBV12-3 or TRBV12-4 to TRBJ2-3; 9 bases align to TRBD2. There are 17 residues in the CDR3. V gave up 6 bases and J gave up 2 bases; unmatched junction bases: 12. DNA for the CDR3: TGTGCCAGCAGGTTTGGGCGGGGGGGCCCTTTCACAGATACGCAGTATTTT. Protein sequence: CASRFGRGGPFTDTQYF.

About this clonotype itself: The CDR3 does not close with the conserved phenylalanine or tryptophan, likely indicating a read error. This sequence joins TRBV5-6 and TRBJ2-1; 11 bases map to TRBD2. The V segment lost 1 base and the J segment 0 bases; nucleotides outside the gene matches: 3. CDR3 length equals 17 residues. Germline assignment: CDR1 SGHDT and CDR2 YYEEEE. CDR3 nucleotide sequence: TGTGCCAGCAGCTTGTCTAGCGGGGGGAGCTCCTACAATGAGCAGTTCATA. The encoded protein is CASSLSSGGSSYNEQFI.

This chain connects TRBV11-3 to TRBJ2-3; D gene unclear. Looked up from germline, CDR1 is SGHNT and CDR2 is YENEEA. The CDR3 runs to 13 residues. The CDR3 bases are TGTGGCACCAGAAAGAGGCAAGGTGATACGCAGTATTTT. This codes for CGTRKRQGDTQYF.

This clonotype occurred once. The missing conserved phenylalanine or tryptophan at the end of this CDR3 makes a read error likely. The chain has TRBV20-1 and TRBJ2-1, with D hard to call. Looked up from germline, CDR1 is DFQATT and CDR2 is SNEGSKA (reference sequence). V lost 5 bases, J lost 10 bases, and 15 bases lay in between. The CDR3 has 12 residues. Here the CDR3 DNA reads TGCAGTGCTTCGACCCCCTTGGGGGAGCAGTTCCTC. Translating gives CSASTPLGEQFL.

V usage is TRBV11-1 and J usage is TRBJ1-1; D gene ambiguous. The CDR3 contains 13 residues. Germline CDR1 reads SGHAT; CDR2 reads FQDESV (reference sequence). V was trimmed by 5 bases and J by 5 bases, leaving 12 bases between them. Here the CDR3 reads CASSLLGSTEAFF. The CDR3 DNA reads TGTGCCAGCAGCCTATTGGGCAGTACTGAAGCTTTCTTT.

On this clonotype itself: Just one base apart from a much larger clone, this may be a read error. This chain uses TRBV28 with TRBJ1-1, with D possibly TRBD1 on 5 matching bases. This CDR3 is 14 amino acids long. Per germline, CDR1 MDHEN and CDR2 SYDVKM. The CDR3 region has the DNA TGTGCCTGCAGTGGGACGGTTGGCGACACTGAAGCTTTCTTT. This gives the protein CACSGTVGDTEAFF.

The V call is TRBV20-1, the J call TRBJ2-7, with D possibly matching TRBD2 (6 bases). V was trimmed by 5 bases and J by 13 bases, leaving 33 bases between them. CDR3 size: 16 residues. The germline V gene has CDR1 DFQATT and CDR2 SNEGSKA (reference sequence). The CDR3 DNA is TGCAGTGCTGGAAGATACGGAGGGAGGTCCTCCTACGTGCAATACTTC. It encodes CSAGRYGGRSSYVQYF.

The chain couples TRBV5-1 to TRBJ1-5; D is unclear. Germline CDR1 is SGHRS and CDR2 is YFSETQ. The CDR3 consists of 13 residues. V was clipped by 0 bases and J by 9 bases, with 10 bases between them. Here the CDR3 DNA reads TGCGCCAGCAGCTTGGGGAGGGATCGGCCCCAGCATTTT. This gives the protein CASSLGRDRPQHF.

With regard to this clonotype: Because the CDR3 is missing its conserved closing phenylalanine or tryptophan, this is likely a read error. No DNA is shown, since the ends of the CDR3 on it are uncertain; the CDR3 is the one TCRdb lists. This chain joins TRBV28 and TRBJ1-1; the table's D call TRBD1 went unverified against the DNA. The CDR3 length is 13 residues, termini included. The germline V gene has CDR1 MDHEN and CDR2 SYDVKM. The CDR3: CANSSSDRTEVFY.

About this clonotype itself: A single base separates this from a much larger clone, so it may be a read error. This sequence joins TRBV6-5 and TRBJ2-3; possible D gene TRBD2, 6 bases. The CDR3 sequence is 15 residues long. Per germline, CDR1 MNHEY and CDR2 SVGAGI. CDR3 residues: CANSYGEEGTDTQYF. The CDR3 nucleotides read TGTGCCAACAGTTACGGGGAGGAGGGCACAGATACGCAGTATTTT.

This clonotype was picked up one time. Sequence at one end of the junction differs from germline and may be a read error. The chain has TRBV5-5 and TRBJ2-7, with D tentatively TRBD2 (6 bases). In germline, CDR1 is SGHKS, CDR2 YYEKEE (reference sequence). The CDR3 is 12 amino acids. CDR3 sequence: CANSLGLREQYF. For the CDR3, the DNA is TGTGCCAACAGCTTGGGTTTACGGGAGCAGTATTTC.

This clonotype is a singleton in its sample. At one end, the junction sequence differs from germline, possibly due to a read error. The chain has TRBV20-1 and TRBJ2-7; 8 nucleotides align to TRBD2. CDR3 length: 15 amino acids. Germline values: CDR1 DFQATT, CDR2 SNEGSKA (reference sequence). CDR3 residues: CSASSNGRASYEQYF. In DNA, the CDR3 is TGCAGTGCTAGCTCGAACGGGAGGGCTTCCTACGAGCAATACTTC.